A single sample gave rise to the 6 T cell receptor beta chains below, sequenced in a study of synovial regulatory T cells in juvenile arthritis. Here immunoSEQ multiplex PCR was the method, and the copy in TCRdb shows in-frame clones only, minus some. The sample totals 9,000 to 10,000 clones. Input material: Treg cells from blood. Sample subset: remaining (HLA-DR-negative) circulating blood Treg cells. These receptors were collected from a donor younger than 30 with juvenile idiopathic arthritis.

The chain couples TRBV6-4 to TRBJ1-2; the TCRdb call, TRBD1, lacks DNA for checking. Germline assignment: CDR1 MRHNA and CDR2 SNTAGT. This CDR3 is built from 13 residues. No DNA appears here. CDR3 sequence: CASRMTGNYGYTF.

V usage is TRBV19 and J usage is TRBJ1-5; the TCRdb D gene call, TRBD1, has no DNA to confirm it. CDR1 is LNHDA, CDR2 SQIVND, per germline (reference sequence). CDR3 length: 13 amino acids. The DNA sequence is not available. CDR3 sequence: CASSSTGAQPQHF. The whole variable domain, remainder taken from reference TRBV19 and TRBJ1-5, is DGGITQSPKYLFRKEGQNVTLSCEQNLNHDAMYWYRQDPGQGLRLIYYSQIVNDFQKGDIAEGYSVSREKKESFPLTVTSAQKNPTAFYLCASSSTGAQPQHFGDGTRLSIL.

V usage is TRBV7-6 and J usage is TRBJ1-6; TCRdb selects TRBD1, and the lack of DNA leaves this call unchecked. Germline lookup yields CDR1 SGHVS and CDR2 FNYEAQ. The CDR3 covers 15 residues. The coding DNA is unavailable. CDR3 amino acids: CASSLSGTGPSPLHF. Full variable domain (rest looked up from reference TRBV7-6 and TRBJ1-6): GAGVSQSPRYKVTKRGQDVALRCDPISGHVSLYWYRQALGQGPEFLTYFNYEAQQDKSGLPNDRFSAERPEGSISTLTIQRTEQRDSAMYRCASSLSGTGPSPLHFGNGTRLTVT.

This chain's CDR3 is CASSRGWDTDTQYF. J is TRBJ2-3 and V is TRBV7-6. This CDR3 is built from 14 residues. No DNA has been recorded. Germline CDR1 and CDR2: SGHVS and FNYEAQ.

The chain is built from TRBV6-6 and TRBJ2-2. Germline loops: CDR1 MNHNY, CDR2 SVGAGI (reference sequence). The CDR3 consists of 14 residues. No coding sequence is recorded. This CDR3 reads CASSIWGATGELFF.

Here the CDR3 reads CASRPSGANVLTF. The chain has TRBV6-5 and TRBJ2-6. Looked up from germline, CDR1 is MNHEY and CDR2 is SVGAGI. The CDR3 has 13 amino acids. A DNA sequence was not provided.